This T cell receptor (beta chain) was captured by sequencing in a study of blood T cell repertoires in COVID-19. About the study: Whether acute or convalescent, the COVID-19 samples came from the United States, Italy and Spain. T cells, B-cell-depleted T cells, or PBMCs supplied cDNA or gDNA.

V was pared by 0 bases and J by 4 bases, with 7 bases between. Germline V gives CDR1 SGHDT, CDR2 YYEEEE. The CDR3 spans 13 residues. Original data processing: Reference gene primer amplification in the assay estimated nucleated cell counts. Clones were sequenced by immunoSEQ multiplex PCR, and TCRdb holds only the in-frame ones, with some missing. Clone size and V and J calls were adopted from that table, with D and trimming inferred from the DNA. Of about 100,000 clones detected, 85% to 95% appear once; the ten largest clones hold around 5.8%. This TCR was recovered from a middle-aged man with active COVID-19. Sequenced material: peripheral blood. V and J are TRBV5-6 and TRBJ1-2; D gene uncertain. The CDR3 bases are TGTGCCAGCAGCTTGGTTGGGAGCTATGGCTACACCTTC. Protein: CASSLVGSYGYTF.